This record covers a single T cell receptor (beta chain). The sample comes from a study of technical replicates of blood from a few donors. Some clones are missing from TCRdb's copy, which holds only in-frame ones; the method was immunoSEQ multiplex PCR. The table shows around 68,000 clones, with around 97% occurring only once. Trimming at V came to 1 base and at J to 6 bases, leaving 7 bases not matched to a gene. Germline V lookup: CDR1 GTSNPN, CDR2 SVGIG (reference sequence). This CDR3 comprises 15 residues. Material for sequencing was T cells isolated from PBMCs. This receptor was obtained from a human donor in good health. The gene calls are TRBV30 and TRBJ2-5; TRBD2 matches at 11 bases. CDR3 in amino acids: CAWSAPTSGSKTQYF. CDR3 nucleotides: TGTGCCTGGAGTGCACCAACTAGCGGGAGTAAGACCCAGTACTTC.